These T cell receptor beta chains were read from a single sample in a study of blood T cell repertoires in COVID-19. Using immunoSEQ multiplex PCR, the repertoire was profiled, and TCRdb retains in-frame clones only, with some absent. The data show approximately 26,000 clones, about 90% seen once. The specimen sequenced was peripheral blood. Source of these receptors: a human donor in a cohort sampled during active COVID-19. The CDR3 runs from the conserved cysteine through the conserved F or W. A D gene is named only where the DNA matches it firmly. A clone size is listed for some rows: how often the clone was seen (once, few, many), or a class if it is expanded.

clone_size,d_call,j_call,v_call,cdr3_aa,cdr3_nt
.,TRBD2,TRBJ2-7,TRBV9,CASSVELAGVGEQYF,TGTGCCAGCAGCGTAGAATTAGCGGGAGTAGGAGAGCAGTACTTC
.,.,TRBJ1-5,TRBV12-3/TRBV12-4,CASGQYQPQHF,TGTGCCAGCGGACAGTATCAGCCCCAGCATTTT
.,.,TRBJ2-2,TRBV2,CASQELVTGELFF,TGTGCCAGCCAGGAACTAGTTACCGGGGAGCTGTTTTTT
.,.,TRBJ1-5,TRBV6-5,CASSYQGVGQPQHF,TGTGCCAGCAGTTACCAAGGGGTGGGTCAGCCCCAGCATTTT
.,.,TRBJ2-1,TRBV3-1/TRBV3-2,CASSQDWASNNEQFF,TGTGCCAGCAGCCAAGATTGGGCTAGCAACAATGAGCAGTTCTTC
.,.,TRBJ2-1,TRBV4-2,CASSQEARPPSYNEQFF,TGTGCCAGCAGCCAAGAGGCACGCCCCCCCTCCTACAATGAGCAGTTCTTC
.,TRBD1,TRBJ1-1,TRBV5-1,CASSAQGTDVTEAFF,TGCGCCAGCAGCGCACAGGGGACCGATGTCACTGAAGCTTTCTTT
.,TRBD2,TRBJ2-2,TRBV4-2,CASRKTSGVAGELFF,TGTGCCAGCAGAAAGACTAGCGGGGTAGCCGGGGAGCTGTTTTTT
.,.,TRBJ2-3,TRBV29-1,CSVEVGSAGTDTQYF,TGCAGCGTTGAAGTGGGGAGTGCCGGCACAGATACGCAGTATTTT
once,.,TRBJ2-3,TRBV24-1,CATSDSDYYTDTQYF,TGTGCCACCAGTGATTCCGACTACTACACAGATACGCAGTATTTT
.,TRBD2,TRBJ2-1,TRBV19,CASSREASGRIYTEQFF,TGTGCCAGTAGTCGGGAGGCTAGCGGAAGAATATACACTGAGCAGTTCTTC
.,.,TRBJ1-3,TRBV7-8,CASSLDRGNTIYF,TGTGCCAGCAGCTTAGACAGGGGAAACACCATATATTTT
.,TRBD2,TRBJ2-1,TRBV27,CASNPRLAGESSYNEQFF,TGTGCCAGCAACCCAAGGCTAGCGGGAGAGAGCTCCTACAATGAGCAGTTCTTC
.,.,TRBJ1-5,TRBV2,CASRIGQLNQPQHF,TGTGCCAGCCGTATCGGACAGTTGAATCAGCCCCAGCATTTT
once,TRBD1,TRBJ2-7,TRBV9,CASSPRTGTVYEQYF,TGTGCCAGCAGCCCCCGGACAGGGACGGTCTACGAGCAGTACTTC
.,TRBD2,TRBJ2-7,TRBV6-5,CASSIAGVEYEQYF,TGTGCCAGCAGTATAGCGGGAGTGGAATACGAGCAGTACTTC
.,.,TRBJ1-5,TRBV6-5,CASSSAGGEGNQPQHF,TGTGCCAGCAGTTCAGCGGGAGGGGAGGGGAATCAGCCCCAGCATTTT
.,.,TRBJ2-3,TRBV4-2,CASSTTRASTDTQYF,TGTGCCAGCAGTACGACTAGGGCAAGCACAGATACGCAGTATTTT
.,TRBD2,TRBJ2-3,TRBV10-2,CASASSGNTDTQYF,TGCGCCAGCGCTTCTAGCGGGAACACAGATACGCAGTATTTT
.,TRBD1,TRBJ1-1,TRBV7-8,CASSQNYRGSEAFF,TGTGCCAGCAGCCAGAATTACAGGGGTTCTGAAGCTTTCTTT
once,.,TRBJ1-1,TRBV28,CASSPPGSRMRTEAFF,TGTGCCAGCAGTCCACCAGGGTCGAGGATGAGAACTGAAGCTTTCTTT
.,TRBD1,TRBJ2-5,TRBV28,CASSLWTGPETQYF,TGTGCCAGCAGTTTATGGACAGGGCCCGAGACCCAGTACTTC
.,.,TRBJ2-5,TRBV3-1/TRBV3-2,CASSQGRGVKTQYF,TGTGCCAGCAGCCAGGGTCGCGGTGTAAAGACCCAGTACTTC
.,TRBD1,TRBJ1-4,TRBV5-1,CASSSETGATNEKLFF,TGCGCCAGCAGCAGCGAGACAGGGGCAACTAATGAAAAACTGTTTTTT
.,TRBD2,TRBJ2-2,TRBV5-1,CASSSRLAGAGELFF,TGCGCCAGCAGCTCACGACTAGCGGGAGCCGGGGAGCTGTTTTTT
.,.,TRBJ1-2,TRBV5-4,CASSPAGTYNGYTF,TGTGCCAGCAGCCCCGCCGGGACTTATAATGGCTACACCTTC
.,.,TRBJ2-7,TRBV5-6,CASSLVGAGEQYF,TGTGCCAGCAGCTTGGTGGGGGCGGGTGAGCAGTACTTC